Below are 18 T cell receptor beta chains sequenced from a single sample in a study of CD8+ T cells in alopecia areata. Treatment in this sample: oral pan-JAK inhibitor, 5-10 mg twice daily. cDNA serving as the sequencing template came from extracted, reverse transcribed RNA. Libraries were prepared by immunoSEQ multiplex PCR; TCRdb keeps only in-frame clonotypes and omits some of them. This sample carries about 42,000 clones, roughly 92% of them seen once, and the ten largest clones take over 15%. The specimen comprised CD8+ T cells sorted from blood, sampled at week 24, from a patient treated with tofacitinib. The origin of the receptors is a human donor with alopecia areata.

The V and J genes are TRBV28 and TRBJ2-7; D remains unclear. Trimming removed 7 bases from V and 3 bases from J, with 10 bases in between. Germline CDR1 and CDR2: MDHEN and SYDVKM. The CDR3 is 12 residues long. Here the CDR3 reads CASTNVDYEQYF. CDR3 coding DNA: TGTGCCAGCACGAACGTAGACTACGAGCAGTACTTC.

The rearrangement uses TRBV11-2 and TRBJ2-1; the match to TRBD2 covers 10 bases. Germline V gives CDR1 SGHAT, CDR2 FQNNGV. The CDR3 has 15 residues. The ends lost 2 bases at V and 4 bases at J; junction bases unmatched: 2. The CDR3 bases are TGTGCCAGCAGCTTACAGCGGGGGGGATACAATGAGCAGTTCTTC. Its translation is CASSLQRGGYNEQFF.

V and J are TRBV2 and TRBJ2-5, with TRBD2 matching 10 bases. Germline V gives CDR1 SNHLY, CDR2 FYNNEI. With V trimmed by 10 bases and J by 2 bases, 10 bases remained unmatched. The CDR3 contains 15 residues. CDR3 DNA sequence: TGTGCCACCCAGCCAACACTAGCGGGACAAGAGACCCAGTACTTC. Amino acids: CATQPTLAGQETQYF.

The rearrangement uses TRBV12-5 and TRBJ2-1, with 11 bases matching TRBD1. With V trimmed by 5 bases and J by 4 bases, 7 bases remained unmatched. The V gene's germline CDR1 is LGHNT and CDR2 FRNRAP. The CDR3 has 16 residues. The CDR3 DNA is TGTGCTAGTGGTGAGACCGGGACAGGGGGTTACAATGAGCAGTTCTTC. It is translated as CASGETGTGGYNEQFF. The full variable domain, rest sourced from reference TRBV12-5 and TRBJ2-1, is DARVTQTPRHKVTEMGQEVTMRCQPILGHNTVFWYRQTMMQGLELLAYFRNRAPLDDSGMPKDRFSAEMPDATLATLKIQPSEPRDSAVYFCASGETGTGGYNEQFFGPGTRLTVL.

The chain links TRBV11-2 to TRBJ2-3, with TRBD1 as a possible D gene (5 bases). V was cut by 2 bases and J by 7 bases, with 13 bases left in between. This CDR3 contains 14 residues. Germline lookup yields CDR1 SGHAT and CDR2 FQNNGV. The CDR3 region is CASSLPRRQYTQYF. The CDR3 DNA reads TGTGCCAGCAGCTTACCCCGCCGACAGTATACGCAGTATTTT.

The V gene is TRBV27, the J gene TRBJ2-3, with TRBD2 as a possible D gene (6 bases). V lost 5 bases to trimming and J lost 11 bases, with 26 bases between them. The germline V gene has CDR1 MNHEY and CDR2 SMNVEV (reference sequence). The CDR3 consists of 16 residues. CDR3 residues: CASSLQPGLLQDGQYF. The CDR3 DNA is TGTGCCAGCAGTCTCCAACCGGGACTCCTCCAAGATGGGCAGTATTTT.

Here the CDR3 reads CASSPIPAGGYAGELFF. CDR3 DNA: TGTGCCAGCAGCCCCATCCCCGCGGGGGGGTATGCCGGGGAGCTGTTTTTT. The V call is TRBV7-2, the J call TRBJ2-2, with TRBD2 matching 9 bases. The CDR3 spans 17 residues. CDR1 and CDR2 from the germline V gene are SGHTA and FQGNSA. After removal of 5 bases from V and 6 bases from J, the junction contained 13 bases not matched to a gene. Together with reference TRBV7-2 and TRBJ2-2, the CDR3 gives the full variable domain: GAGVSQSPSNKVTEKGKDVELRCDPISGHTALYWYRQSLGQGLEFLIYFQGNSAPDKSGLPSDRFSAERTGGSVSTLTIQRTQQEDSAVYLCASSPIPAGGYAGELFFGEGSRLTVL.

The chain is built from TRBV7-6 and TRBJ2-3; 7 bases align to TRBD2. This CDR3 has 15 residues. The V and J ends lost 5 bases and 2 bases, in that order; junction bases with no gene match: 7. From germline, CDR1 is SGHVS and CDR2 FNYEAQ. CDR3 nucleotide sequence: TGTGCCAGCAGCCGGGGACTATCTCTCACAGATACGCAGTATTTT. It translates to CASSRGLSLTDTQYF.

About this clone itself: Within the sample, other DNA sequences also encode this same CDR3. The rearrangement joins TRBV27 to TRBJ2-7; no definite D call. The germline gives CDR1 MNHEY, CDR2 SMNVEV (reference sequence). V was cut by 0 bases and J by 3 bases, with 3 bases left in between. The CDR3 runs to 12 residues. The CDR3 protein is CASSLSGYEQYF. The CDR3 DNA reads TGTGCCAGCAGTTTATCTGGCTACGAGCAGTACTTC.

In DNA form, the CDR3 reads TGCGCCAGCAGCCAACACCGGGTGGGGGGCACCGGGGAGCTGTTTTTT. This sequence encodes CASSQHRVGGTGELFF. V gene TRBV4-3 combines with J gene TRBJ2-2, with D perhaps matching TRBD2 (6 bases). CDR1 and CDR2 (germline): LGHNA, YSLEER. V lost 2 bases to trimming and J lost 4 bases, with 14 bases between them. The CDR3 totals 16 residues.

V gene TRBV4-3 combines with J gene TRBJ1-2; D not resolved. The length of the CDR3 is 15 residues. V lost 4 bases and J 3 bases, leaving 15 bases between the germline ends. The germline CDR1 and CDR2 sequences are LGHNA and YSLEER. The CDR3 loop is CASSPQRGRDYGYTF. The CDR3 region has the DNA TGCGCCAGCAGCCCCCAGCGAGGGAGGGACTATGGCTACACCTTC.

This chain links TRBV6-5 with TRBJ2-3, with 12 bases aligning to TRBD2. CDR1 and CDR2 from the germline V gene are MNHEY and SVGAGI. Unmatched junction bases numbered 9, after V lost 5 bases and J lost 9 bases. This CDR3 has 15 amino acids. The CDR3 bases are TGTGCCAGCAGTCCACCCGCTAGCGGGGGGGTGACGCAGTATTTT. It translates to CASSPPASGGVTQYF.

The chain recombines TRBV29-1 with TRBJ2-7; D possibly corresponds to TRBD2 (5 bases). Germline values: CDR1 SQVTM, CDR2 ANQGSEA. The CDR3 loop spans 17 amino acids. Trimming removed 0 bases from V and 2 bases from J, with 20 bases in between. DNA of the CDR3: TGCAGCGTTGAAGATCCACTCCACCGAGGGAGACCCTACGAGCAGTACTTC. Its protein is CSVEDPLHRGRPYEQYF.

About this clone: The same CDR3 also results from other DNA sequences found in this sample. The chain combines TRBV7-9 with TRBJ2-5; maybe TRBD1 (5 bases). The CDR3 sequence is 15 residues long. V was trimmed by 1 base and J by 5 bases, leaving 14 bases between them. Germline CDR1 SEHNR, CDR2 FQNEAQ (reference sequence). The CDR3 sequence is CASSLVTDSGETQYF. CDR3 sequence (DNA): TGTGCCAGCAGCTTAGTGACCGATTCAGGGGAGACCCAGTACTTC.

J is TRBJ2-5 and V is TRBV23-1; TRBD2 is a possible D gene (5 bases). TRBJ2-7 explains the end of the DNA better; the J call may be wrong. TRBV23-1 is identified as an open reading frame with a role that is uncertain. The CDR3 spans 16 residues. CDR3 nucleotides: TGCGCCAGCAGCCATTCGTTCGGGGAAGCGTCCTACGAGCAGTACTTC. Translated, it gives CASSHSFGEASYEQYF.

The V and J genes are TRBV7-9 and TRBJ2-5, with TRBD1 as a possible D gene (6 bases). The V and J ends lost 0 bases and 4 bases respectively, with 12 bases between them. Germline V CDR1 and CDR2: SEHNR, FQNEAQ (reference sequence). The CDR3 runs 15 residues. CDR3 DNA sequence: TGTGCCAGCAGCTTAGCGGGGGCCCTGGGAGAGACCCAGTACTTC. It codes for CASSLAGALGETQYF.

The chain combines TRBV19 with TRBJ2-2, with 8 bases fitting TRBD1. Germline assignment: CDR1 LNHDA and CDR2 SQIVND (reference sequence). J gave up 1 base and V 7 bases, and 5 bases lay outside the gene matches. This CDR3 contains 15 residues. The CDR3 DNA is TGTGCCAGTAATTCCGGGACAGGGAACACCGGGGAGCTGTTTTTT. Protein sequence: CASNSGTGNTGELFF. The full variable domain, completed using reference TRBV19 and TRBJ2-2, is DGGITQSPKYLFRKEGQNVTLSCEQNLNHDAMYWYRQDPGQGLRLIYYSQIVNDFQKGDIAEGYSVSREKKESFPLTVTSAQKNPTAFYLCASNSGTGNTGELFFGEGSRLTVL.

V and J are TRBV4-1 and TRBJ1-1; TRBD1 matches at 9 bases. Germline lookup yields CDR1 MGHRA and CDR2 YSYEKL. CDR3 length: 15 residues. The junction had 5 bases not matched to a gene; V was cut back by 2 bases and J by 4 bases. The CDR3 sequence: CASSQLPTGGTEAFF. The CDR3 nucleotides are TGCGCCAGCAGCCAACTTCCGACAGGGGGCACTGAAGCTTTCTTT.